This T cell receptor (beta chain) appears in the sequencing data of a study of cytomegalovirus exposure and HLA in healthy donors. Overall study findings and caveats: There were reportedly fewer N-insertions in an Asian-associated ancestry cluster than the approximately 670-donor mean, in a later analysis. Highly shared variants forming one cluster were likely a sequencing artifact.

Notes on this clone: The antigen remains undetermined.

V lost 7 bases to trimming and J lost 4 bases; unmatched junction nucleotides: 9. CDR3 length: 15 amino acids. Germline loops: CDR1 LGHNT, CDR2 FRNRAP. Researchers ran the PCR with 60 Vbeta and 13 Jbeta primers. Repertoires were generated with immunoSEQ multiplex PCR, while TCRdb's copy carries only in-frame clones and drops some. Of fewer than 250,000 clones in the sample, around 83% are singletons; the top ten hold around 0.99%. This chain connects TRBV12-5 to TRBJ2-5; 10 bases line up with TRBD2. Sequencing was done on a sample of PBMCs. The clonotype was recovered from a woman in her thirties or forties in good health and CMV-seronegative. The CDR3 reads CASALAGGGVETQYF. In DNA form, the CDR3 reads TGTGCTAGTGCCTTAGCGGGGGGCGGTGTAGAGACCCAGTACTTC. Based on the CDR3 plus reference TRBV12-5 and TRBJ2-5, the full variable domain is DARVTQTPRHKVTEMGQEVTMRCQPILGHNTVFWYRQTMMQGLELLAYFRNRAPLDDSGMPKDRFSAEMPDATLATLKIQPSEPRDSAVYFCASALAGGGVETQYFGPGTRLLVL.